These 21 T cell receptor beta chains share one sample of origin, sequenced in a study of molecular identifiers for immune sequencing clone quantification (dated by TCRdb to between 2017 and 2018). Libraries were made using PCR. The reads were generated on an Illumina HiSeq 4000. TCRdb handled the public reads itself, with Q25 trimming in fastp and clone calling in MiXCR, and kept productive beta chains. Rows with one shared CDR3 protein collapse into an entry with the most common genes and DNA. The sample table lists about 640,000 distinct CDR3 sequences, less than 20% of them with a count of one. The top ten constitute roughly 0.83% of the sample. The sequenced sample was naive CD8+ T cells from blood, with Jurkat cell RNA spiked in. This specimen's cell subset or site label, interpreted: FACS-sorted CD8+CD4-CCR7+CD45RA+ naive T cells. These receptors were taken from a human donor in good health. Some libraries in this study had Jurkat cell RNA spiked in.

The chain combines TRBV5-4 with TRBJ2-3; perhaps TRBD2 as D (6 bases). The CDR3 is 13 residues long. From germline, CDR1 is SGHNT and CDR2 YYREEE (reference sequence). Between the trimmed V and J ends, which lost 0 bases and 6 bases, there was a span of 8 bases. CDR3 loop: CASSLGEEDTQYF. The CDR3, as DNA: TGTGCCAGCAGCTTGGGGGAGGAGGATACGCAGTATTTT.

Many counts were recorded for this clonotype. The chain joins TRBV11-2 to TRBJ1-3; TRBD1 matches at 9 bases. Germline V gene sequence: CDR1 SGHAT, CDR2 FQNNGV. Trimming cost V 3 bases and J 0 bases; bases outside gene matches: 3. The CDR3 is 16 residues long. CDR3 loop: CASSLGQGGSGNTIYF. In nucleotides, the CDR3 is TGTGCCAGCAGCTTGGGACAGGGCGGCTCTGGAAACACCATATATTTT.

This rearrangement joins TRBV29-1 to TRBJ2-7; 9 positions agree with TRBD1. This CDR3 spans 15 amino acids. V lost 3 bases to trimming and J lost 0 bases; unmatched junction nucleotides: 6. Germline assignment: CDR1 SQVTM and CDR2 ANQGSEA. The CDR3 sequence is CSVEYVGQGSYEQYF. CDR3 bases: TGCAGCGTTGAGTATGTGGGACAGGGCTCCTACGAGCAGTACTTC.

This clonotype showed up many times. This chain joins TRBV16 and TRBJ1-5; D perhaps matches TRBD1 (5 bases). Germline V gene data show CDR1 as KGHSY and CDR2 as FQNENV. V was pared by 1 base and J by 3 bases, with 10 bases between. The length of the CDR3 is 15 residues. The CDR3 sequence: CASSQFRQPNQPQHF. In DNA, the CDR3 is TGTGCCAGCAGCCAATTTCGACAGCCCAATCAGCCCCAGCATTTT.

The table lists this clonotype with many counts. The J gene is TRBJ1-5, the V gene TRBV6-6, with D uncertain. With 6 bases removed from V and 2 bases from J, the gap between germline ends came to 11 bases. Germline V CDR1 and CDR2: MNHNY, SVGAGI (reference sequence). The CDR3 is 14 residues long. The CDR3 DNA reads TGTGCCAGCAGCCCCCTGGAACGCAATCAGCCCCAGCATTTT. Amino acid sequence: CASSPLERNQPQHF.

Ten or more counts support this clonotype. J is TRBJ2-7 and V is TRBV20-1, with 8 bases that match TRBD1. Unmatched junction bases numbered 14, after V lost 3 bases and J lost 4 bases. Germline V lookup: CDR1 DFQATT, CDR2 SNEGSKA (reference sequence). The CDR3 runs to 16 residues. The CDR3 DNA follows: TGCAGTGCTAGCTCCACTTCTGCAGGGGGCCTGTACGAGCAGTACTTC. Translation: CSASSTSAGGLYEQYF.

This clonotype was seen ten or more times. The gene calls are TRBV5-5 and TRBJ1-1; D not certain. V lost 1 base and J 0 bases, leaving 7 bases between the germline ends. The CDR3 runs 14 residues. The germline V gene has CDR1 SGHKS and CDR2 YYEKEE (reference sequence). The CDR3 DNA follows: TGTGCCAGCAGCTTGCCCTTAATGAACACTGAAGCTTTCTTT. It codes for CASSLPLMNTEAFF.

The sample holds many counts of this clonotype. V is TRBV24-1 and J is TRBJ2-3; 7 nucleotides line up with TRBD2. The CDR3 spans 16 residues. Germline CDR1 is KGHDR and CDR2 is SFDVKD. V gave up 0 bases and J gave up 0 bases; unmatched junction bases: 2. The DNA of the CDR3 is TGTGCCACCAGTGATTTGCAGCGGGATAGCACAGATACGCAGTATTTT. Encoded protein: CATSDLQRDSTDTQYF.

Turning to this clonotype: Given a much more abundant clone one base away, this may be a read error. CDR3 loop: CASSPGGGMGDTQYF. The CDR3, as DNA: TGTGCCAGCAGCCCCGGGGGGGGTATGGGGGATACGCAGTATTTT. This sequence joins TRBV7-3 and TRBJ2-3; 8 positions agree with TRBD2. Germline V gene lookup returns CDR1 SGHTA and CDR2 FQGTGA. Trimming removed 5 bases from V and 6 bases from J; junction bases left unmatched: 10. This CDR3 has 15 amino acids.

This clonotype was seen repeatedly, ten times or more. The rearrangement joins TRBV6-5 to TRBJ2-7; 13 bases are a match to TRBD2. The CDR3 loop spans 13 amino acids. Germline assignment: CDR1 MNHEY and CDR2 SVGAGI. The V gene end was trimmed by 8 bases and the J gene end by 3 bases; junction bases not matched to a gene: 1. The CDR3 is CASRLAGGYEQYF. The CDR3 coding sequence is TGTGCCAGCCGACTAGCGGGAGGCTACGAGCAGTACTTC.

This clonotype came up many times. The chain uses TRBV6-5 and TRBJ2-3; either TRBD1 or TRBD2 may supply D (6 bases each). Germline CDR1 MNHEY, CDR2 SVGAGI. CDR3 length: 14 amino acids. Trimming took 7 bases from V and 2 from J, leaving 13 bases between them. CDR3 nucleotides: TGTGCCAGCAAGGAGGGGGTCACCACAGATACGCAGTATTTT. Translating it yields CASKEGVTTDTQYF.

This clonotype has at least ten counts. The gene calls are TRBV7-9 and TRBJ1-1; the D gene is possibly TRBD1 (5 bases). Germline V gene lookup returns CDR1 SEHNR and CDR2 FQNEAQ (reference sequence). The CDR3 extends over 15 amino acids. The V gene lost 5 bases and the J gene lost 0 bases, with 13 bases spanning the gap. The CDR3 region has the DNA TGTGCCAGCAGCAACCGGGACGGCTTGAACACTGAAGCTTTCTTT. This sequence encodes CASSNRDGLNTEAFF.

This clonotype was counted ten times or more. The J gene is TRBJ2-4, the V gene TRBV7-2; TRBD1 might be the D (5 bases). Trimming removed 4 bases from V and 5 bases from J, with 18 bases in between. The CDR3 totals 16 residues. CDR1 is SGHTA, CDR2 FQGNSA, per germline. CDR3 amino acids: CASSYTGRVGENIQYF. CDR3 DNA sequence: TGTGCCAGCAGCTACACAGGACGAGTCGGAGAAAACATTCAGTACTTC. Full variable domain (remainder filled in from reference TRBV7-2 and TRBJ2-4): GAGVSQSPSNKVTEKGKDVELRCDPISGHTALYWYRQSLGQGLEFLIYFQGNSAPDKSGLPSDRFSAERTGGSVSTLTIQRTQQEDSAVYLCASSYTGRVGENIQYFGAGTRLSVL.

This clonotype was observed many times. The CDR3 reads CASSRDFSYATDTQYF. CDR3 sequence (DNA): TGTGCCAGCAGCAGGGACTTCTCTTACGCGACAGATACGCAGTATTTT. The chain links TRBV7-2 to TRBJ2-3; D may be TRBD2 (6 bases). The CDR3 has 16 amino acids. The germline V and J ends were trimmed by 5 bases and 3 bases, with 18 bases remaining between them. In germline, CDR1 is SGHTA, CDR2 FQGNSA.

This clonotype was seen a few times. This chain uses TRBV11-2 with TRBJ2-7, with D perhaps being TRBD1 or TRBD2 (6 bases each). Trimming removed 7 bases at V and 2 bases at J, with 15 bases between. Germline V gene sequence: CDR1 SGHAT, CDR2 FQNNGV. This CDR3 contains 14 residues. The CDR3, as DNA: TGTGCCAGCACCAAAGCAGGGGAGGCCTACGAGCAGTACTTC. It encodes CASTKAGEAYEQYF.

This clonotype was seen only once. This CDR3 is missing its conserved last phenylalanine or tryptophan, likely due to a read error. It is unclear where the CDR3 begins or ends on the DNA, so no DNA is shown, and the CDR3 is as TCRdb lists it. The rearrangement uses TRBV7-9 and TRBJ2-7. From its first to its last residue, the CDR3 has 16 amino acids. Per germline, CDR1 SEHNR and CDR2 FQNEAQ (reference sequence). The CDR3 sequence: CASSLEVGGRTYDKDL.

The table lists this clonotype with many counts. The CDR3 DNA is TGCAGCGTTGACCCTAAAATTCCTGGCTACACCTTC. Translation: CSVDPKIPGYTF. V usage is TRBV29-1 and J usage is TRBJ1-2; no firm D call. The CDR3 covers 12 residues. V was pared by 3 bases and J by 7 bases, with 12 bases between. Germline lookup yields CDR1 SQVTM and CDR2 ANQGSEA.

This clonotype was counted many times. V and J are TRBV5-4 and TRBJ2-5, with 15 bases matching TRBD2. V was clipped by 5 bases and J by 1 base; unmatched bases: 12. The CDR3 loop spans 19 amino acids. The germline CDR1 and CDR2 sequences are SGHNT and YYREEE (reference sequence). CDR3 DNA: TGTGCCAGCAGGGAGGGACTAGCGGGGGGTAACATCCTCCAAGAGACCCAGTACTTC. The encoded protein is CASREGLAGGNILQETQYF.

This clonotype was found many times. V and J are TRBV4-3 and TRBJ2-7; 8 nucleotides match TRBD2. CDR3 length: 15 amino acids. Per the germline V gene, CDR1 is LGHNA and CDR2 is YSLEER. V lost 3 bases, J lost 7 bases, and 11 bases stayed unmatched. The CDR3 reads CASSHLSGGGGEQYF. The CDR3 nucleotides are TGCGCCAGCAGCCACCTCTCCGGGGGGGGTGGAGAGCAGTACTTC.

Many counts were recorded for this clonotype. The rearrangement links TRBV4-3 to TRBJ2-2, with D unclear. CDR3 length: 15 amino acids. Germline V gene sequence: CDR1 LGHNA, CDR2 YSLEER. V dropped 4 bases and J dropped 5 bases, with 14 bases sitting between them. The CDR3 loop is CASSPTGGRTGELFF. The CDR3 DNA follows: TGCGCCAGCAGCCCGACGGGTGGACGAACCGGGGAGCTGTTTTTT.

V and J are TRBV6-6 and TRBJ2-5; D is ambiguous. The CDR3 length is 15 residues. CDR1 is MNHNY, CDR2 SVGAGI, per germline (reference sequence). With 0 bases removed from V and 1 base from J, the gap between germline ends came to 9 bases. DNA for the CDR3: TGTGCCAGCAGTTACTCGTGGGGTCCCCAAGAGACCCAGTACTTC. Amino acid sequence: CASSYSWGPQETQYF.